The 16 T cell receptor beta chains below all came from one sample that was sequenced in a study of multiple sclerosis patients with progressive multifocal leukoencephalopathy. The repertoire was sequenced with immunoSEQ multiplex PCR; TCRdb's copy has only in-frame clones and lacks some. The sample has more than 25,000 clones, roughly 91% seen once. The sample's time point: before natalizumab initiation. The specimen sequenced was PBMCs. The receptors were gathered from a human donor with multiple sclerosis.

The V gene is TRBV2, the J gene TRBJ2-7, with D tentatively TRBD2 (6 bases). The CDR3 has 14 residues. The V gene's germline CDR1 is SNHLY and CDR2 FYNNEI. In DNA, the CDR3 is TGTGCTAGCTCCGTAGCGGTACAACTCTACGAGCAGTACTTC. This translates into CASSVAVQLYEQYF.

The rearrangement joins TRBV11-2 to TRBJ1-4, with a possible D match to TRBD1 (6 bases). This CDR3 has 14 amino acids. The ends were cut back, 1 base at V and 8 bases at J, with 11 bases in the middle. In germline, CDR1 is SGHAT, CDR2 FQNNGV. CDR3 in amino acids: CASSLGRGAEKLFF. CDR3 in DNA: TGTGCCAGCAGCTTAGGCAGGGGTGCCGAAAAACTGTTTTTT.

The chain joins TRBV7-8 to TRBJ2-2; possible D gene TRBD1, 5 bases. V lost 6 bases to trimming and J lost 2 bases, with 16 bases between them. The CDR3 is 16 residues long. The germline V gene encodes CDR1 SGHVS and CDR2 FQNEAQ. As DNA, the CDR3 is TGTGCCAGCAGACAAACAGGTTCGCTAAACACCGGGGAGCTGTTTTTT. This codes for CASRQTGSLNTGELFF.

The V call is TRBV7-3, the J call TRBJ2-2; the D call may be TRBD1 or TRBD2 (5 bases each). Per germline, CDR1 SGHTA and CDR2 FQGTGA. The CDR3 covers 16 residues. V lost 5 bases and J 5 bases, leaving 18 bases between the germline ends. DNA of the CDR3: TGTGCCAGCAGCAATCCGGGACCCAGTAGTACCGGGGAGCTGTTTTTT. Its protein product is CASSNPGPSSTGELFF.

The chain carries TRBV27 and TRBJ2-7; 7 bases align to TRBD1. V lost 6 bases to trimming and J lost 2 bases; unmatched junction nucleotides: 7. The germline V gene has CDR1 MNHEY and CDR2 SMNVEV (reference sequence). The CDR3 runs to 14 residues. The chain's CDR3 is CASRTRQGTYEQYF. DNA for the CDR3: TGTGCCAGCAGAACCAGACAGGGCACCTACGAGCAGTACTTC.

The gene calls are TRBV10-1 and TRBJ2-3; D is uncertain. This CDR3 has 14 amino acids. CDR1 is WNHNN, CDR2 SYGVQD, per germline (reference sequence). The V gene lost 2 bases and the J gene lost 2 bases, with 8 bases spanning the gap. CDR3 nucleotide sequence: TGCGCCAGCAGTGAGAGGGTCACCACAGATACGCAGTATTTT. Translation: CASSERVTTDTQYF.

The V call is TRBV11-2, the J call TRBJ2-5; the match to TRBD2 covers 7 bases. The CDR3 loop spans 19 amino acids. CDR1 SGHAT and CDR2 FQNNGV come from the germline V gene. With 0 bases clipped from V and 1 base from J, the junction kept 14 bases outside the gene matches. CDR3 bases: TGTGCCAGCAGCTTAGATGGACGGAGGGGAGGGGACCCCCAAGAGACCCAGTACTTC. Encoded protein: CASSLDGRRGGDPQETQYF.

The chain combines TRBV10-2 with TRBJ2-1; TRBD2 agrees at 11 bases. Germline values: CDR1 WSHSY, CDR2 SAAADI. This CDR3 comprises 16 residues. V lost 0 bases to trimming and J lost 7 bases; unmatched junction nucleotides: 5. The CDR3 loop is CASSESLAGGQNEQFF. CDR3 nucleotides: TGCGCCAGCAGTGAGTCCTTAGCGGGGGGGCAAAATGAGCAGTTCTTC.

In DNA, the CDR3 is TGTGCCACCACTAGGGACAGGGTGCCCGGGGAGCTGTTTTTT. Protein: CATTRDRVPGELFF. The chain has TRBV15 and TRBJ2-2; the match to TRBD1 covers 9 bases. V lost 7 bases to trimming and J lost 6 bases; unmatched junction nucleotides: 6. Germline values: CDR1 LNHNV, CDR2 YYDKDF (reference sequence). CDR3 length equals 14 residues.

V gene TRBV9 combines with J gene TRBJ2-5, with D perhaps TRBD2 (6 bases). V shed 0 bases and J shed 9 bases, with 18 bases lying between them. The CDR3 covers 15 residues. Germline CDR1 reads SGDLS; CDR2 reads YYNGEE. In DNA form, the CDR3 reads TGTGCCAGCAGCGTAGGTGGTGGAGGGGCCGGGGCCCAGTACTTC. Amino acid sequence: CASSVGGGGAGAQYF.

This sequence joins TRBV6-6 and TRBJ1-1, with D tentatively TRBD1 (5 bases). CDR3 length: 13 amino acids. V lost 7 bases to trimming and J lost 6 bases, with 15 bases between them. The germline V gene encodes CDR1 MNHNY and CDR2 SVGAGI (reference sequence). In DNA form, the CDR3 reads TGTGCCAGCACCCAAGTCAGGGAGGCTGAAGCTTTCTTT. Translation gives CASTQVREAEAFF.

The chain joins TRBV10-3 to TRBJ1-2; 10 bases map to TRBD1. Germline CDR1 and CDR2: ENHRY and SYGVKD. With V trimmed by 6 bases and J by 2 bases, 12 bases remained unmatched. This CDR3 is built from 17 residues. Here the CDR3 DNA reads TGTGCCATCAGGGAGACCGCAGGGACAGGGGCCAACTATGGCTACACCTTC. Amino acids: CAIRETAGTGANYGYTF.

This chain uses TRBV30 with TRBJ1-3; D not certain. CDR3 length: 15 residues. Trimming left V 0 bases short and J 3 bases short, with 12 bases between. In germline, CDR1 is GTSNPN, CDR2 SVGIG (reference sequence). The CDR3 loop is CAWSVAGWGGNTIYF. The CDR3 DNA is TGTGCCTGGAGTGTAGCGGGATGGGGTGGAAACACCATATATTTT.

With respect to this clone: The junction differs from germline at one of its ends, possibly a read error. The rearrangement links TRBV30 to TRBJ1-3; 7 nucleotides agree with TRBD1. CDR3 length: 13 residues. Looked up from germline, CDR1 is GTSNPN and CDR2 is SVGIG (reference sequence). The CDR3 region has the DNA TGTGTCTGGAGTGCACAGGGGAGAAACACCATATATTTT. Its protein product is CVWSAQGRNTIYF.

Notes on this clone: Its ends do not fully match the called genes, so a read error is possible. This CDR3 is also generated by other DNA sequences in the sample. The chain recombines TRBV5-4 with TRBJ2-5, with TRBD2 matching 14 bases. Germline CDR1 is SGHNT and CDR2 is YYREEE (reference sequence). The CDR3 runs 18 residues. The CDR3 DNA reads TGTGCCAGCAGCAAGGGACTAGCGGGGGCGCCTTACCAAGAGACTCAGTACTTC. It specifies CASSKGLAGAPYQETQYF.

The rearrangement uses TRBV7-2 and TRBJ1-1, with unresolved D. The germline V and J ends were trimmed by 6 bases and 0 bases, with 8 bases remaining between them. The CDR3 has 13 residues. In germline, CDR1 is SGHTA, CDR2 FQGNSA. The CDR3 here is CASRREMNTEAFF. The CDR3 DNA follows: TGTGCCAGCAGACGAGAGATGAACACTGAAGCTTTCTTT.